Included here is one T cell receptor beta chain sequence, with context. Its target is unknown. No progression to ophthalmopathy during 18 months of follow-up defined stable disease. The sample belongs to a study of T cells in Graves' hyperthyroidism and ophthalmopathy. Study at large: Peripheral blood samples were taken at initial diagnosis, prior to any treatment. General study points: Median prediction lead before ophthalmopathy onset was 6.5 months with the model.

Authors of the study amplified TCR beta CDR3 regions from RNA transcripts. TCR CDR3 regions were first amplified by RT-PCR with HTBI primers. TCRdb itself ran the multiplex PCR reads through MiXCR, one entry per CDR3 protein. Here the sample spans about 420,000 distinct CDR3 sequences, around 15% being singletons. Trimming at V came to 0 bases and at J to 4 bases, leaving 6 bases not matched to a gene. Germline assignment: CDR1 SGHRS and CDR2 YFSETQ. The CDR3 is made up of 15 amino acids. V gene TRBV5-1 combines with J gene TRBJ1-1; TRBD1 matches 7 bases. This receptor was obtained from a woman between 18 and 29 years old with Graves' hyperthyroidism. The source material was blood. The CDR3 region has the DNA TGCGCCAGCAGCTTGGAGGCGGCAGGGGGCACTGAAGCTTTCTTT. This translates into CASSLEAAGGTEAFF.